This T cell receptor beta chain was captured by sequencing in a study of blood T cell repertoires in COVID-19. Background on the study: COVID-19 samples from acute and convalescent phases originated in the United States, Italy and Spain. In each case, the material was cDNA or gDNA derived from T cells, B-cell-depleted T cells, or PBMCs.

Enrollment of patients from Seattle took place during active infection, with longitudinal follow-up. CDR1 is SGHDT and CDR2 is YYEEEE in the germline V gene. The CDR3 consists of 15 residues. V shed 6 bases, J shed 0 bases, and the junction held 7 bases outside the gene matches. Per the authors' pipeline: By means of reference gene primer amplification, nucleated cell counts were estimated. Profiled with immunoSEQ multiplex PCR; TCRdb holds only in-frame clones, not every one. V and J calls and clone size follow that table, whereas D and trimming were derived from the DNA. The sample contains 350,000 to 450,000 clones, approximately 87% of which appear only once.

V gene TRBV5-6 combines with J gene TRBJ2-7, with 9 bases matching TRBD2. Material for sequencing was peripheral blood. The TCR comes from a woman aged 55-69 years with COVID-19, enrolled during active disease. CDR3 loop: CASTVAGALSYEQYF. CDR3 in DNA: TGTGCCAGCACCGTAGCGGGGGCCCTCTCCTACGAGCAGTACTTC.